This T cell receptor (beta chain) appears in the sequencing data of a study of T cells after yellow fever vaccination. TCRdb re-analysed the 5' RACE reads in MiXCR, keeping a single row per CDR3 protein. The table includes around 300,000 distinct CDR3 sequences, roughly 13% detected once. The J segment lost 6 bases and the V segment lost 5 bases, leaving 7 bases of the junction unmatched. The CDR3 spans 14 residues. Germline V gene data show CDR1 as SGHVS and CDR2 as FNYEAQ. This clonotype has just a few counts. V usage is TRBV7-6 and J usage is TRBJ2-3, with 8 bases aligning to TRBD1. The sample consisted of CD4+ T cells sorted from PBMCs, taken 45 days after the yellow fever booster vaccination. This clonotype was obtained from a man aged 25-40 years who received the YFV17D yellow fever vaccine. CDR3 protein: CASSRDRIGDTQYF. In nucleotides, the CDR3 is TGTGCCAGCAGCCGGGACAGGATTGGCGATACGCAGTATTTT. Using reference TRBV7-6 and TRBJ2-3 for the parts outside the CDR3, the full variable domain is GAGVSQSPRYKVTKRGQDVALRCDPISGHVSLYWYRQALGQGPEFLTYFNYEAQQDKSGLPNDRFSAERPEGSISTLTIQRTEQRDSAMYRCASSRDRIGDTQYFGPGTRLTVL.